Listed below are T cell receptor beta chains from one sample, sequenced in a study of spatial heterogeneity in lung cancer. TCRdb fed the 5' RACE reads into MiXCR, producing one record per CDR3 protein. The sample records about 82,000 distinct CDR3 sequences, around 13% being singletons. Specimen: PBMCs, collected at surgery. The origin of the receptors is a male donor with early-stage non-small cell lung cancer. The CDR3 runs from the conserved cysteine through the conserved F or W. A D gene is named only where the DNA matches it firmly. The listing skips clone size in some rows; elsewhere it reads once, few, many or a size class.

cdr3_nt cdr3_aa d_call j_call clone_size v_call cdr3_length
TGCGCCAGCAGCTTGGGGGGGAGCGGGAACACTGAAGCTTTCTTT CASSLGGSGNTEAFF - TRBJ1-1 many TRBV5-1 15
TGTGCCAGCAGTAAGCGGGAGGGGGCCAATGAGCAGTTCTTC CASSKREGANEQFF TRBD2 TRBJ2-1 many TRBV6-6 14
TGCGCCAGCAGCCCGGGACAGGGGCGACTTCAAGAGACCCAGTACTTC CASSPGQGRLQETQYF TRBD1 TRBJ2-5 few TRBV5-1 16
TGCAGCGTTGAAGGCAGGGATGGCTACACCTTC CSVEGRDGYTF - TRBJ1-2 many TRBV29-1 11
TGCAGTGCGGACGGACTAGCGGGGTATACCCAGTACTTC CSADGLAGYTQYF TRBD2 TRBJ2-5 many TRBV20-1 13
TGCAGTGCTAGAGAAAGAGGGAGCACAGATACGCAGTATTTT CSARERGSTDTQYF - TRBJ2-3 - TRBV20-1 14
TGTGCCAGCAGCTTAATAGGGGGAACCGGGGAGCTGTTTTTT CASSLIGGTGELFF - TRBJ2-2 few TRBV7-3 14
TGTGCCAGCAGCCAAGATATTTACCACCGGACTTCTAAAGAGACCCAGTACTTC CASSQDIYHRTSKETQYF - TRBJ2-5 - TRBV3-1 18
TGCGCCAGCCGACAGGAAAAATTTGGGAACACTGAAGCTTTCTTT CASRQEKFGNTEAFF - TRBJ1-1 many TRBV10-2 15
TGTGCCTGGAAGTTCCGGACAGGGGTGGTCGGGGAGCTGTTTTTT CAWKFRTGVVGELFF TRBD1 TRBJ2-2 few TRBV30 15
TGTGCCAGCAGTAATGTACCAGGAGGATTTAATGAAAAACTGTTTTTT CASSNVPGGFNEKLFF - TRBJ1-4 few TRBV5-5 16
TGCGCCAGCAGCTTGCAGGGGGCTGGGGCCAACGTCCTGACTTTC CASSLQGAGANVLTF TRBD1 TRBJ2-6 - TRBV5-1 15
TGTGCCAGCAGTGAAGACGGCGGCTATGGCTACACCTTC CASSEDGGYGYTF - TRBJ1-2 many TRBV2 13
TGTGCCAGCAGCTTAAAGGGACTTCGCACAGATACGCAGTATTTT CASSLKGLRTDTQYF - TRBJ2-3 few TRBV7-3 15
TGTGCCACCCTGCACAGGGGAGGGAACAATGAGCAGTTCTTC CATLHRGGNNEQFF - TRBJ2-1 - TRBV19 14
TGTGCCAGCTCACCTACAGGGCGGGAGTTGTTCTTC CASSPTGRELFF - TRBJ2-1 few TRBV18 12
TGCGCCAGCAGCCAAGAAAAGGGACCAGGGGGCACAGATACGCAGTATTTT CASSQEKGPGGTDTQYF - TRBJ2-3 few TRBV4-1 17
TGTGCCAGCTCGCCTGCACGGCAGATAACCCAAGAGACCCAGTACTTC CASSPARQITQETQYF - TRBJ2-5 many TRBV18 16
TGTGCCAGCAGCCTAAGGACAGGGGCCTCTGGGGCCAACGTCCTGACTTTC CASSLRTGASGANVLTF TRBD1 TRBJ2-6 many TRBV5-5 17
TGCAGCGTTGAATCGGACACCTACGAGCAGTACTTC CSVESDTYEQYF - TRBJ2-7 many TRBV29-1 12
TGTGCCAGCAGCGTCCCTAGCGGGACGCCTAGGTTCTTC CASSVPSGTPRFF TRBD2 TRBJ2-1 - TRBV5-6 13
TGTGCCAGTAGTACCCAGGACGGGACTAATGAAAAACTGTTTTTT CASSTQDGTNEKLFF - TRBJ1-4 few TRBV19 15
TGTGCCAGCAGCTTGGTGGACAGGGCTAGGGGTTACAATGAGCAGTTCTTC CASSLVDRARGYNEQFF TRBD1 TRBJ2-1 - TRBV5-4 17
TGCAGTGCTAGGAGGGGAGATGGCAGGGGCGCGGGGGAAGCTTTCTTT CSARRGDGRGAGEAFF - TRBJ1-1 many TRBV20-1 16
TGTGCCGGGGACCAGGGGAACACTGAAGCTTTCTTT CAGDQGNTEAFF - TRBJ1-1 few TRBV2 12
TGTGCCAGTAGTATGAAGGGAGCCTACGAGCAGTACTTC CASSMKGAYEQYF - TRBJ2-7 many TRBV19 13
TGTGCCAGCAACCCTAGCCCGGGGGGGACTGAAGCTTTCTTT CASNPSPGGTEAFF - TRBJ1-1 few TRBV6-1 14
TGTGCCAGCAGCCTCTTAGCGGGGCGAATAGATACGCAGTATTTT CASSLLAGRIDTQYF TRBD2 TRBJ2-3 once TRBV11-1 15
TGTGCCAGCAGCTCCGACTCATATGGCTACACCTTC CASSSDSYGYTF - TRBJ1-2 many TRBV7-9 12
TGTGCCAGCAGCCCAGACACGTACAATGAGCAGTTCTTC CASSPDTYNEQFF - TRBJ2-1 medium-sized TRBV7-3 13
TGCGCCAGCAGGGAAGACGGGTCAGGAACAGATACGCAGTATTTT CASREDGSGTDTQYF - TRBJ2-3 few TRBV10-2 15
TGTGCCAGCAGCTCAGACAGGGCTAACTCCTACGAGCAGTACTTC CASSSDRANSYEQYF TRBD1 TRBJ2-7 - TRBV7-8 15
TGTGCCAGCAGTTTTTCGGGGTTGGGTGGCACTGAAGCTTTCTTT CASSFSGLGGTEAFF - TRBJ1-1 few TRBV27 15
TGTGCCAGCAGTAGGACAGGGGTGAACACTGAAGCTTTCTTT CASSRTGVNTEAFF TRBD1 TRBJ1-1 - TRBV7-8 14
TGTGCCAGCAGCCCTTTGGGTAGCGGTCCCTACAATGAGCAGTTCTTC CASSPLGSGPYNEQFF - TRBJ2-1 many TRBV5-6 16
TGTGCCATCAGTGGAGGACAGGGTACAGTTCGGAGGAATGAGCAGTTCTTC CAISGGQGTVRRNEQFF TRBD1 TRBJ2-1 few TRBV10-3 17
TGTGCCACCAGCGGGCCCCCCACCTACAATGAGCAGTTCTTC CATSGPPTYNEQFF - TRBJ2-1 many TRBV24-1 14
TGTGCCAGCAGCCAAGATCAAAACGGTTCACCCCTCCACTTT CASSQDQNGSPLHF - TRBJ1-6 many TRBV3-1 14
TGTGCCACCTCGTTGGGGGTTAGGGCGCCCCAGCATTTT CATSLGVRAPQHF - TRBJ1-5 - TRBV10-3 13
TGTGCCAGCAGTCCCTCGACTAGCGGGATTTTAGATACGCAGTATTTT CASSPSTSGILDTQYF TRBD2 TRBJ2-3 few TRBV2 16
TGTGCCAGCAGCTCGGGTGAAGTCCTAACCTACGAGCAGTACTTC CASSSGEVLTYEQYF - TRBJ2-7 few TRBV7-9 15
TGTGCCACCGCCCCCCCCCCGGCAGGATCGAACACCGGGGAGCTGTTTTTT CATAPPPAGSNTGELFF - TRBJ2-2 few TRBV24-1 17